This TCR beta chain originates from a study of T cell responses to AZD1222 COVID-19 vaccine. Study observations and caveats: Spike-specific TCR breadth and depth were elevated following two AZD1222 doses. Researchers report vaccine-associated CD4 TCRs spanning spike, with dominance at 160-218 and 743-854. Possibly, clonal diversity was underestimated; donors were largely white British and included more females.

With regard to this clone: Antigen specificity is unknown.

The repertoire was sequenced with immunoSEQ multiplex PCR; TCRdb's copy has only in-frame clones and lacks some. The profile covers 25,000 to 35,000 clones, with roughly 90% appearing a single time and 1.3% taken by the ten largest. The CDR3 extends over 16 amino acids. The V end was cut by 8 bases, the J end by 5 bases, with 24 bases between. Germline CDR1 reads SNHLY; CDR2 reads FYNNEI. Material: peripheral blood, obtained on day 0 of AZD1222 vaccination. The sequence was collected from an adult in good health. The genes are TRBV2 and TRBJ1-2; D remains unclear. The DNA for the CDR3 is TGTGCCAGCCACTCCATGGGCCGAGATCTCCCTTATGGCTACACCTTC. Translating it yields CASHSMGRDLPYGYTF.